The 10 T cell receptor beta chains below were found in one sample sequenced in a study of blood T cell repertoires in COVID-19. The data were produced by immunoSEQ multiplex PCR, yet TCRdb's version contains in-frame clones alone and is incomplete. Here the sample spans hundreds of thousands of clones, 88% being singletons. The sample comprised PBMCs or T cells enriched from blood (not recorded which). The receptors come from a woman aged 40 to 55 with acute COVID-19.

V is TRBV2 and J is TRBJ2-5; the D is unclear. Germline V CDR1 and CDR2: SNHLY, FYNNEI. CDR3 length: 12 amino acids. The CDR3 loop reads CGSSRGQETQYF. In DNA, the CDR3 is TGTGGCTCCAGCAGAGGCCAAGAGACCCAGTACTTC.

This clone has only a few counts. The genes are TRBV7-9 and TRBJ1-1; D might be TRBD1 (6 bases). Germline CDR1 is SEHNR and CDR2 is FQNEAQ (reference sequence). The CDR3 is 15 residues long. Trimming removed 8 bases from V and 1 base from J, with 17 bases in between. The CDR3 nucleotides read TGTGCCAGCGCCCGAGGGGACATAAGGAACACTGAAGCTTTCTTT. Amino acids: CASARGDIRNTEAFF.

The chain is built from TRBV24-1 and TRBJ2-1, with 7 nucleotides matching TRBD2. Per the germline V gene, CDR1 is KGHDR and CDR2 is SFDVKD. The junction had 9 bases not matched to a gene; V was cut back by 7 bases and J by 7 bases. This CDR3 is 14 amino acids long. The CDR3, as DNA: TGTGCCACCAGCAAAGCGGGACCTTCTAATGAGCAGTTCTTC. Its translation is CATSKAGPSNEQFF.

V usage is TRBV28 and J usage is TRBJ2-7, with 8 bases identical to TRBD1. CDR1 is MDHEN and CDR2 is SYDVKM in the germline V gene. The CDR3 is 16 amino acids. V shed 4 bases and J 0 bases; nucleotides not matched to a gene: 8. The CDR3 DNA reads TGTGCCAGCAGTTCAGACCGGACAGGGAGCTCCTACGAGCAGTACTTC. As protein: CASSSDRTGSSYEQYF.

CDR3 sequence: CAWSVPGQGRKKLFF. The CDR3 DNA reads TGTGCCTGGAGTGTCCCGGGACAGGGTCGGAAAAAACTGTTTTTT. This sequence joins TRBV30 and TRBJ1-4; TRBD1 agrees at 9 bases. CDR1 and CDR2 from the germline V gene are GTSNPN and SVGIG (reference sequence). The CDR3 consists of 15 residues. Trimming cost V 0 bases and J 9 bases; bases outside gene matches: 8.

V usage is TRBV27 and J usage is TRBJ1-1; D perhaps matches TRBD1 (5 bases). Germline V gives CDR1 MNHEY, CDR2 SMNVEV (reference sequence). V shed 6 bases and J shed 6 bases, with 17 bases lying between them. This CDR3 is 14 amino acids long. The CDR3 region has the DNA TGTGCCAGCAGCGACAGATTCGTGGATTCTGAAGCTTTCTTT. Translating it yields CASSDRFVDSEAFF.

The chain has TRBV12-3 or TRBV12-4 and TRBJ2-1, with a possible D match to TRBD1 (6 bases). V was pared by 5 bases and J by 6 bases, with 11 bases between. This CDR3 is 13 amino acids long. As DNA, the CDR3 is TGTGCCAGCAGTCCAACAGGGTTCAATGAGCAGTTCTTC. Encoded protein: CASSPTGFNEQFF.

The sample holds a few counts of this clone. The chain has TRBV19 and TRBJ2-7; TRBD2 might be the D (5 bases). This CDR3 is built from 14 residues. V was shortened by 4 bases and J by 0 bases, with 10 bases between the two germline ends. Germline CDR1 is LNHDA and CDR2 is SQIVND (reference sequence). CDR3 bases: TGTGCCAGTAGTACCGGACTGAGCTCCTACGAGCAGTACTTC. As protein: CASSTGLSSYEQYF.

V usage is TRBV5-6 and J usage is TRBJ1-1; D possibly corresponds to TRBD1 (6 bases). The V end lost 4 bases, the J end lost 7 bases, and 14 bases lay between the germline ends. The germline V gene encodes CDR1 SGHDT and CDR2 YYEEEE. The CDR3 length is 13 residues. CDR3 region: CASSRDISGEAFF. DNA of the CDR3: TGTGCCAGCAGCCGGGACATAAGTGGTGAAGCTTTCTTT.

This chain links TRBV9 with TRBJ1-2; maybe TRBD1 (6 bases). Germline V lookup: CDR1 SGDLS, CDR2 YYNGEE. The CDR3 is 15 amino acids. With 3 bases removed from V and 5 bases from J, the gap between germline ends came to 17 bases. The CDR3 protein is CASSATGQNLYGYTF. The CDR3 bases are TGTGCCAGCAGCGCCACCGGACAGAACCTTTATGGCTACACCTTC.